This T cell receptor (beta chain) was recovered during a study of T cell responses to AZD1222 COVID-19 vaccine. General study points: At study baseline, merely six AZD1222 recipients were seropositive. The donor group comprised mostly white British people and more females; the analysis possibly underestimated clonal diversity. Regions left unmutated in variants are reportedly the target of nearly half of spike-specific TCRs.

Notes on this clone: What it recognizes is unknown.

The CDR3 length is 13 residues. The germline V gene has CDR1 SEHNR and CDR2 FQNEAQ (reference sequence). Trimming took 5 bases from V and 5 from J, leaving 13 bases between them. TCRdb's table, derived via immunoSEQ multiplex PCR, lists solely in-frame clones and lacks some. The repertoire includes about 150,000 clones, about 92% of them detected once, and about 3.6% sits in the top ten. This chain links TRBV7-9 with TRBJ2-7, with D possibly TRBD2 on 6 matching bases. This receptor was obtained from an adult who received the AZD1222 COVID-19 vaccine. The starting material was peripheral blood, obtained 28 days after the second AZD1222 dose. The CDR3 reads CASSPVASDEQYF. The CDR3 coding sequence is TGTGCCAGCAGCCCGGTCGCTAGCGACGAGCAGTACTTC.